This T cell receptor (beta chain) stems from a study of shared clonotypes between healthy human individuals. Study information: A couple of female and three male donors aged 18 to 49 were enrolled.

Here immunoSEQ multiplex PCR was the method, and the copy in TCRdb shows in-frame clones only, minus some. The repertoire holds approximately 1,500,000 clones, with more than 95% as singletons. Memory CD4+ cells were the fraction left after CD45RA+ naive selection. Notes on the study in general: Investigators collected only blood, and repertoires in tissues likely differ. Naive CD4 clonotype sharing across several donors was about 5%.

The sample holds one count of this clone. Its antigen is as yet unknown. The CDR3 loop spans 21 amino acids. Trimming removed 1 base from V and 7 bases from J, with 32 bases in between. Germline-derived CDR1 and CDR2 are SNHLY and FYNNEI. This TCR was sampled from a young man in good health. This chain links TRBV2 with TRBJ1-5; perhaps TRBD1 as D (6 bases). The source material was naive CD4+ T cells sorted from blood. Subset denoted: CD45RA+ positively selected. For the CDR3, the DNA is TGTGCCAGCAGTGAAGATAGTCATACCGGCAGGGGTCTCTTTCAAAGCCAGCCCCAGCATTTT. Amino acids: CASSEDSHTGRGLFQSQPQHF.